A single count supports the clone carrying this TCR beta chain. This sample was included in a study of blood T cell repertoires in COVID-19. About the research overall: T cells, B-cell-depleted T cells, or PBMCs supplied cDNA or gDNA.

Germline V gene lookup returns CDR1 KGHSH and CDR2 LQKENI. Trimming pared 0 bases from V and 0 bases from J, leaving 12 bases between. This CDR3 contains 17 residues. The table came from immunoSEQ multiplex PCR; TCRdb's copy has only in-frame clones and leaves some out. The sample consists of around 190,000 clones, roughly 86% of them appearing once. The chain employs TRBV18 and TRBJ1-3; D is uncertain. The source of this sequence is a man aged 18 to 35 with active or convalescent COVID-19. Specimen: peripheral blood. CDR3 bases: TGTGCCAGCTCACCACCGGCGTTTCGGAGCTCTGGAAACACCATATATTTT. As protein: CASSPPAFRSSGNTIYF.